The 27 T cell receptor beta chains below all came from one sample that was sequenced in a study of yellow fever vaccine responses in identical twins. TCRdb redid the calling of the RT-PCR reads with MiXCR, one entry per CDR3 protein. The table shows about a thousand distinct CDR3 sequences, with roughly 80% occurring only once. The input for sequencing was T cells from blood (PBMCs), unsorted or a sorted subset (not recorded which), taken before or after yellow fever vaccination (not recorded which). Every receptor here comes from a woman aged 18-29 years who received the yellow fever vaccine.

This clonotype was picked up one time. The V and J genes are TRBV6-1 and TRBJ2-3; 7 bases fit TRBD1. Germline V gene data show CDR1 as MNHNS and CDR2 as SASEGT. V was clipped by 6 bases and J by 0 bases; unmatched bases: 6. There are 15 residues in the CDR3. This CDR3 reads CASRQQGLSTDTQYF. CDR3 DNA: TGTGCCAGCAGGCAACAGGGGCTAAGCACAGATACGCAGTATTTT.

The rearrangement links TRBV24-1 to TRBJ2-1, with D hard to call. CDR3 length: 13 amino acids. Trimming pared 0 bases from V and 5 bases from J, leaving 4 bases between. CDR1 and CDR2 (germline): KGHDR, SFDVKD. The CDR3 region has the DNA TGTGCCACCAGTGATTTGGAAGACAATGAGCAGTTCTTC. Its translation: CATSDLEDNEQFF.

This chain links TRBV23-1 with TRBJ2-4, with D possibly being TRBD1 or TRBD2 (6 bases each). TRBV23-1 is reported as an ORF; its role is uncertain. The CDR3 totals 18 residues. Trimming took off 3 bases at V and 3 bases at J, with 21 bases between the two ends. The CDR3: CASSHPVYGGQGKNIQYF. CDR3 coding DNA: TGCGCCAGCAGTCACCCCGTGTACGGGGGCCAAGGCAAAAACATTCAGTACTTC.

CDR3 loop: CAINPGGEETQYF. DNA for the CDR3: TGTGCCATCAACCCAGGGGGGGAGGAGACCCAGTACTTC. The rearrangement links TRBV10-3 to TRBJ2-5; D may correspond to TRBD1 or TRBD2 (7 bases each). Germline CDR1 is ENHRY and CDR2 is SYGVKD. The CDR3 covers 13 residues. Between the trimmed V and J ends, which lost 7 bases and 5 bases, there was a span of 14 bases.

The rearrangement links TRBV4-2 to TRBJ2-5; the D is unclear. This CDR3 comprises 12 residues. V lost 3 bases to trimming and J lost 4 bases, with 6 bases between them. Germline CDR1 and CDR2: LGHNA and YNFKEQ. The CDR3 coding sequence is TGTGCCAGCAGCCATGAAGGAGAGACCCAGTACTTC. It translates to CASSHEGETQYF.

This chain uses TRBV29-1 with TRBJ1-1; possible D gene TRBD1, 5 bases. Germline V lookup: CDR1 SQVTM, CDR2 ANQGSEA. V was shortened by 4 bases and J by 5 bases, with 11 bases between the two germline ends. This CDR3 is built from 12 residues. The CDR3 sequence: CSVGGRDTEAFF. CDR3 bases: TGCAGCGTTGGGGGCAGGGATACTGAAGCTTTCTTT.

This clonotype was found once. The V call is TRBV12-3 or TRBV12-4, the J call TRBJ1-4; D ambiguous. CDR3 length: 12 amino acids. V was clipped by 7 bases and J by 8 bases, with 11 bases between them. The CDR3 nucleotides are TGTGCCAGCACCCACAGTCAGGAAAAACTGTTTTTT. This gives the protein CASTHSQEKLFF.

The chain combines TRBV28 with TRBJ2-7; D might be TRBD1 (6 bases). Germline lookup yields CDR1 MDHEN and CDR2 SYDVKM. V was clipped by 10 bases and J by 3 bases, with 10 bases between them. The CDR3 sequence is 11 residues long. CDR3 coding DNA: TGTGCCACCAGACAGGTCTACGAGCAGTACTTC. Translating gives CATRQVYEQYF. Complete variable domain (other parts from reference TRBV28 and TRBJ2-7): DVKVTQSSRYLVKRTGEKVFLECVQDMDHENMFWYRQDPGLGLRLIYFSYDVKMKEKGDIPEGYSVSREKKERFSLILESASTNQTSMYLCATRQVYEQYFGPGTRLTVT.

The chain carries TRBV20-1 and TRBJ1-5, with D possibly matching TRBD1 (5 bases). The V and J ends lost 6 bases and 0 bases respectively, with 15 bases between them. The CDR3 loop spans 15 amino acids. The germline V gene encodes CDR1 DFQATT and CDR2 SNEGSKA (reference sequence). CDR3 region: CSAEIGRDSNQPQHF. In DNA, the CDR3 is TGCAGTGCCGAGATTGGCAGGGATAGCAATCAGCCCCAGCATTTT.

J is TRBJ2-1 and V is TRBV20-1, with D possibly being TRBD2 (5 bases). V was pared by 3 bases and J by 9 bases, with 9 bases between. The CDR3 is 11 residues long. Germline V gene sequence: CDR1 DFQATT, CDR2 SNEGSKA (reference sequence). CDR3 in amino acids: CSASKAGEQFF. CDR3 coding DNA: TGCAGTGCTAGTAAGGCGGGTGAGCAGTTCTTC.

The gene calls are TRBV5-1 and TRBJ2-1; 9 bases map to TRBD2. Germline V gene sequence: CDR1 SGHRS, CDR2 YFSETQ. J gave up 5 bases and V 0 bases, and 6 bases lay outside the gene matches. The CDR3 totals 16 residues. CDR3 nucleotide sequence: TGCGCCAGCAGCTTGGCCTTGCGGGGGGGCCACAATGAGCAGTTCTTC. Its protein product is CASSLALRGGHNEQFF.

The chain links TRBV24-1 to TRBJ2-3, with D perhaps being TRBD1 or TRBD2 (5 bases each). The CDR3 consists of 12 residues. Deletions cut 8 bases from V and 11 bases from J, with 16 bases between. Per germline, CDR1 KGHDR and CDR2 SFDVKD. As DNA, the CDR3 is TGTGCCACCATCGATGGGACCCACAGGCAGTATTTT. It is translated as CATIDGTHRQYF.

The V call is TRBV21-1, the J call TRBJ2-7; the listed D gene, TRBD1, was not tested against the DNA. TRBV21-1 is shown as a pseudogene. The CDR3 has 13 amino acids. CDR3 region: CASSRTDLCEQYV. The CDR3 nucleotides read TGTGCCAGCAGTCGGACAGACTTATGTGAGCAGTACGTC.

This chain joins TRBV2 and TRBJ2-7; D gene uncertain. V dropped 3 bases and J dropped 4 bases, with 13 bases sitting between them. CDR3 size: 14 residues. Germline V gene lookup returns CDR1 SNHLY and CDR2 FYNNEI. The CDR3 DNA reads as TGTGCCAGCAGTGACCCCCCTAGGGTGTACGAGCAGTACGTC. It is translated as CASSDPPRVYEQYV.

This chain connects TRBV10-3 to TRBJ2-1; 13 positions agree with TRBD2. CDR3 length equals 15 residues. J gave up 8 bases and V 6 bases, and 7 bases lay outside the gene matches. Germline lookup yields CDR1 ENHRY and CDR2 SYGVKD. The CDR3 reads CAISTSTSGRDEQFF. DNA of the CDR3: TGTGCCATCAGCACCTCCACTAGCGGGAGGGATGAGCAGTTCTTC.

About this clonotype itself: The junction differs from germline at one of its ends, possibly a read error. V gene TRBV29-1 combines with J gene TRBJ2-5, with D perhaps TRBD1 or TRBD2 (5 bases each). From germline, CDR1 is SQVTM and CDR2 ANQGSEA. The CDR3 is made up of 14 amino acids. The CDR3 DNA sequence: TGCAGCGTTGAGGCTAGTTATGGTGAAGGGACCAAGTACTTC. It is translated as CSVEASYGEGTKYF.

V is TRBV4-1 and J is TRBJ2-1; unclear D gene. This CDR3 is 16 amino acids long. Germline V gene data show CDR1 as MGHRA and CDR2 as YSYEKL. Trimming stripped 3 bases from V and 1 base from J, with 13 bases between. In DNA, the CDR3 is TGCGCCAGCAGCCAGCTACTAAGGCCATCCTACAATGAGCAGTTCTTC. Translation: CASSQLLRPSYNEQFF.

This clonotype showed up just a few times. The V call is TRBV7-9, the J call TRBJ2-3; TRBD1 agrees at 9 bases. Germline CDR1 SEHNR, CDR2 FQNEAQ (reference sequence). V was clipped by 5 bases and J by 5 bases; unmatched bases: 14. The CDR3 loop spans 17 amino acids. The DNA for the CDR3 is TGTGCCAGCAGCCCAGGGACAGGGTTCGCTTCAGGAGATACGCAGTATTTT. It codes for CASSPGTGFASGDTQYF.

The V and J genes are TRBV7-9 and TRBJ1-1, with D uncertain. Trimming stripped 1 base from V and 11 bases from J, with 14 bases between. CDR1 and CDR2 from the germline V gene are SEHNR and FQNEAQ (reference sequence). The CDR3 has 13 amino acids. The DNA of the CDR3 is TGTGCCAGCAGCTTAGGCGACAACCAGGACGCTTTCTTT. Encoded protein: CASSLGDNQDAFF.

The chain couples TRBV15 to TRBJ1-2; 7 bases align to TRBD1. V trimming: 4 bases; J trimming: 6 bases; junction bases outside the gene matches: 8. The CDR3 has 14 residues. Germline CDR1 is LNHNV and CDR2 is YYDKDF (reference sequence). The CDR3 bases are TGTGCCACCAGCAAGAGTCGGCAGGGGGATGGCTACACCTTC. This codes for CATSKSRQGDGYTF.

The V call is TRBV28, the J call TRBJ2-7; 9 bases agree with TRBD2. The CDR3 length is 12 residues. Per germline, CDR1 MDHEN and CDR2 SYDVKM. Trimming cost V 9 bases and J 7 bases; bases outside gene matches: 7. CDR3 region: CASSGSSREQYF. The CDR3 nucleotides read TGTGCCAGTAGCGGGAGTTCTAGAGAGCAGTACTTC.

The V and J genes are TRBV12-3 or TRBV12-4 and TRBJ1-2; weak D call: TRBD1 (5 bases). Trimming shortened V by 6 bases and J by 6 bases, and 17 bases separated the two germline ends. The CDR3 extends over 14 amino acids. CDR3 in amino acids: CASRPDWGRDGYTF. The CDR3 nucleotides are TGTGCCAGCAGGCCCGACTGGGGGAGAGATGGCTACACCTTC.

The chain combines TRBV13 with TRBJ2-7; 12 bases line up with TRBD2. V shed 8 bases and J 3 bases; nucleotides not matched to a gene: 8. CDR1 PRHDT and CDR2 FYEKMQ come from the germline V gene (reference sequence). The CDR3 runs to 15 residues. CDR3 sequence (DNA): TGTGCCAGCGCTGAGACTAGCGGGAGTCTCTACGAGCAGTACTTC. Its translation: CASAETSGSLYEQYF.

The rearrangement uses TRBV2 and TRBJ1-5; 8 bases map to TRBD1. This CDR3 has 15 amino acids. With V trimmed by 1 base and J by 6 bases, 5 bases remained unmatched. CDR1 and CDR2 from the germline V gene are SNHLY and FYNNEI. CDR3 in DNA: TGTGCCAGCAGTGAAGACAGGGGGATTATTCAGCCCCAGCATTTT. This codes for CASSEDRGIIQPQHF.

V gene TRBV12-3 or TRBV12-4 combines with J gene TRBJ1-1; no clear D gene. The CDR3 runs 12 residues. Trimming left V 5 bases short and J 6 bases short, with 10 bases between. As DNA, the CDR3 is TGTGCCAGCAGTCCCGGAGATCCTGAAGCTTTCTTT. Protein sequence: CASSPGDPEAFF.

This clonotype was seen a handful of times. The DNA for the CDR3 is TGCGCCAGCAGCTTGGGGTTATTTAGGGATACGCAGTATTTT. Translation: CASSLGLFRDTQYF. The genes are TRBV5-1 and TRBJ2-3, with D unresolved. V was trimmed by 0 bases and J by 6 bases, leaving 11 bases between them. The CDR3 spans 14 residues. Germline V gives CDR1 SGHRS, CDR2 YFSETQ.

CDR3 in DNA: TGCGCCAGCAGTGAGATGGCAGGGTGGAACACTGAAGCTTTCTTT. It codes for CASSEMAGWNTEAFF. The rearrangement joins TRBV10-1 to TRBJ1-1; tentatively, D is TRBD1 (5 bases). V was pared by 2 bases and J by 1 base, with 11 bases between. Germline loops: CDR1 WNHNN, CDR2 SYGVQD (reference sequence). This CDR3 spans 15 amino acids.